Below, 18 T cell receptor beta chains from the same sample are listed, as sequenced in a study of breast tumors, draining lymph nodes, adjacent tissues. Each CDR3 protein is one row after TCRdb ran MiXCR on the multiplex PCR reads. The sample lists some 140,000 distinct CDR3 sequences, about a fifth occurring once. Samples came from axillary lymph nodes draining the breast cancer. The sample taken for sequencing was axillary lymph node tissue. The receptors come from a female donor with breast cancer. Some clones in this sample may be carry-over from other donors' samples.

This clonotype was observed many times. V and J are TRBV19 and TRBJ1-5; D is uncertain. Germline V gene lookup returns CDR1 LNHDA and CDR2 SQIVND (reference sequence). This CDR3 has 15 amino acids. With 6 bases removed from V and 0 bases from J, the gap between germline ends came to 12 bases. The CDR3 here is CASSLVPYSNQPQHF. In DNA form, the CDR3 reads TGTGCCAGTAGCCTGGTACCCTATAGCAATCAGCCCCAGCATTTT.

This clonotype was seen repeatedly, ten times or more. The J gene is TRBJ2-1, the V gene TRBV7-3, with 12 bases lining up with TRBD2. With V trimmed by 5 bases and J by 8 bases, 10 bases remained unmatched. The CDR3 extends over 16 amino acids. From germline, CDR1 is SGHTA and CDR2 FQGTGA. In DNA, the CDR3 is TGTGCCAGCAGCCCGGATGCGACTAGCGGGAGAGATGAGCAGTTCTTC. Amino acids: CASSPDATSGRDEQFF.

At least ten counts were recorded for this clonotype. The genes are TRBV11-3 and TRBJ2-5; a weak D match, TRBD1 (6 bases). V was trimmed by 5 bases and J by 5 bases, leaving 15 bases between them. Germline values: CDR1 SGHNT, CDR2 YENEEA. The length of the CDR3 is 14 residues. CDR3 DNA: TGTGCCAGCAGCACTAACAGGGATGGGGAGACCCAGTACTTC. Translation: CASSTNRDGETQYF.

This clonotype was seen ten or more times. The CDR3 is CASSVGGSGETQYF. DNA of the CDR3: TGTGCCAGCAGCGTAGGCGGGTCGGGAGAGACCCAGTACTTC. The chain carries TRBV9 and TRBJ2-5; possibly TRBD2 for D (5 bases). The CDR3 extends over 14 amino acids. Germline V gene data show CDR1 as SGDLS and CDR2 as YYNGEE. The V end lost 0 bases, the J end lost 4 bases, and 10 bases lay between the germline ends.

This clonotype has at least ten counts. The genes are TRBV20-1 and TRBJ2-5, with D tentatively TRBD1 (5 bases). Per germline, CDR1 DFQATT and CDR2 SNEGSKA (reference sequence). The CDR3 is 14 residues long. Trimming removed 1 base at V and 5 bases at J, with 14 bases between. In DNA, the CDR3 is TGCAGTGCTAGAGTCCACAGGCCCGCTGAGACCCAGTACTTC. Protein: CSARVHRPAETQYF.

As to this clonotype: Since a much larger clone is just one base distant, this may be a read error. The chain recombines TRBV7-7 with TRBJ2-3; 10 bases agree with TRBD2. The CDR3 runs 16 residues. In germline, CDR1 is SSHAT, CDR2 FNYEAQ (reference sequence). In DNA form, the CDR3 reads TGTGCCAGCAGCTTGACCTTAGCGGGGGGCACAGGTACGCAGTATTTT. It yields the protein CASSLTLAGGTGTQYF.

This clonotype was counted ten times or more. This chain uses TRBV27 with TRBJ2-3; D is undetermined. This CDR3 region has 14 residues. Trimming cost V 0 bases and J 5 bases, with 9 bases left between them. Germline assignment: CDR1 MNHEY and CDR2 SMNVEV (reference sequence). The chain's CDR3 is CASSLSLSGDTQYF. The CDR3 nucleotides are TGTGCCAGCAGTTTATCCCTTTCTGGAGATACGCAGTATTTT.

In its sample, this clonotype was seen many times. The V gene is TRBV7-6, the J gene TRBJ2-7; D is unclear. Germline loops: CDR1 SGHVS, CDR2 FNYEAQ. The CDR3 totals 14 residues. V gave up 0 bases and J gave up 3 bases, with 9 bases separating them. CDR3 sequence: CASSLAGGIYEQYF. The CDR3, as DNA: TGTGCCAGCAGCTTAGCCGGTGGAATCTACGAGCAGTACTTC.

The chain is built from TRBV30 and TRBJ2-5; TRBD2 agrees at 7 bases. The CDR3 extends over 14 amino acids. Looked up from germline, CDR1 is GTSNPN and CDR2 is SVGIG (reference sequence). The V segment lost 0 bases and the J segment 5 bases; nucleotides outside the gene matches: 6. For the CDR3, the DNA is TGTGCCTGGAGTGTGGGGAGGGGTCGCGAGACCCAGTACTTC. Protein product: CAWSVGRGRETQYF.

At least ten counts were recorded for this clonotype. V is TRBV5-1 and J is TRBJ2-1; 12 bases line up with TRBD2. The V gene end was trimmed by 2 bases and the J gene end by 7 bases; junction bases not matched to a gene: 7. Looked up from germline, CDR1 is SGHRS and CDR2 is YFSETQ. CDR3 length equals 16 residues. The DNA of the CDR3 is TGCGCCAGCAGCTTAAGGACTAGCGGGGACTATAATGAGCAGTTCTTC. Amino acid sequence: CASSLRTSGDYNEQFF.

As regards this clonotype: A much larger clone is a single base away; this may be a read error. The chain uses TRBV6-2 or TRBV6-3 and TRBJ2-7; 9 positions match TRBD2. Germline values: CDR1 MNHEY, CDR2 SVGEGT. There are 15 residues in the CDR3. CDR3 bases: TGTGCCAGCAGTTACCGAGCTAGCGGGACCTACGAGCAGCACTTC. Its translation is CASSYRASGTYEQHF.

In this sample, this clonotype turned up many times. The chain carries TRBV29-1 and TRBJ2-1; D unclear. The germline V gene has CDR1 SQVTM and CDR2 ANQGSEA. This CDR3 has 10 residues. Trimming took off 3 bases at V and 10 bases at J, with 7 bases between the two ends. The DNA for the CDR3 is TGCAGCGTTGATACGGAAGAGCAGTTCTTC. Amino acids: CSVDTEEQFF.

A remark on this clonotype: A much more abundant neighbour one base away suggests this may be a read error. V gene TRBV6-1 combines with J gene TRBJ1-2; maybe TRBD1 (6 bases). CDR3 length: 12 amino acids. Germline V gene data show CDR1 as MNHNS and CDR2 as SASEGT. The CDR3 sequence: CASRDRSYGYAF. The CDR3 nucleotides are TGTGCCAGCAGAGACAGGAGCTATGGCTACGCCTTC.

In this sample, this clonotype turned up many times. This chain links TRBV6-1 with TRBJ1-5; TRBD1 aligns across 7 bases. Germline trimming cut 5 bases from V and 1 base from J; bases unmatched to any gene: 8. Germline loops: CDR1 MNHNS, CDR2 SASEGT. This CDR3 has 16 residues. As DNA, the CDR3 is TGTGCCAGCAGTCCAAAGACAGGGAACAGCAATCAGCCCCAGCATTTT. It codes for CASSPKTGNSNQPQHF.

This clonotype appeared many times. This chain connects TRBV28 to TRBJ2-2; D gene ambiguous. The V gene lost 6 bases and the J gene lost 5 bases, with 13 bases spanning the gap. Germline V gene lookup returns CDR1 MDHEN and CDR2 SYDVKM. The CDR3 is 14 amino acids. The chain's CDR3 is CASSHSRLTGELFF. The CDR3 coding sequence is TGTGCCAGCAGCCACTCCAGGCTAACCGGGGAGCTGTTTTTT.

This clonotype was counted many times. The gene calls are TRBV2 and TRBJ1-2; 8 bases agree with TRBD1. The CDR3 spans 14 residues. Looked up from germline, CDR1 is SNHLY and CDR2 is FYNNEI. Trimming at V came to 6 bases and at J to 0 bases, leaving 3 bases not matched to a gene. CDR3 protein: CASRVTGANYGYTF. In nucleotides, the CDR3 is TGTGCCAGCAGGGTGACAGGGGCTAACTATGGCTACACCTTC.

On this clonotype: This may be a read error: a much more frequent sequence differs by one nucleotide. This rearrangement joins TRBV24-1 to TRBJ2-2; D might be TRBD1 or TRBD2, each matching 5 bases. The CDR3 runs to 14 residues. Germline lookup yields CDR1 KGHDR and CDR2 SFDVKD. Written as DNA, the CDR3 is TGTGCCACCAGTGGAGGGGCGAACACCGAGGAGCTGTTTTTT. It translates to CATSGGANTEELFF.

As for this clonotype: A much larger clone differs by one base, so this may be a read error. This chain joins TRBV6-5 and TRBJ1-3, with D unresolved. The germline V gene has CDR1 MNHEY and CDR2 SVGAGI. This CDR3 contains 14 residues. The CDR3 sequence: CASTKTVPGNTINF. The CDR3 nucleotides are TGTGCCAGCACCAAAACGGTGCCTGGAAACACCATAAATTTT.